This entry lists 17 T cell receptor beta chains sequenced from one sample in a study of TIL therapy for anti-PD-1-resistant metastatic lung cancer. Documented time point: pre-treatment sample, taken before nivolumab and TIL therapy. Sequencing used immunoSEQ v3. The assay was immunoSEQ multiplex PCR, and TCRdb's table has in-frame clones only and misses some. Among some 52,000 clones listed, about 80% were seen once. The material sequenced was blood, taken at baseline. The origin of the receptors is a woman between 30 and 79 years old with non-small cell lung cancer.

The J gene is TRBJ2-7, the V gene TRBV6-5; D is unresolved. The V gene's germline CDR1 is MNHEY and CDR2 SVGAGI. V was clipped by 9 bases and J by 0 bases, with 12 bases between them. The length of the CDR3 is 13 residues. CDR3 in amino acids: CASRLASSYEQYF. The CDR3 DNA reads TGTGCCAGTCGTTTAGCATCCTCCTACGAGCAGTACTTC.

The rearrangement links TRBV28 to TRBJ2-7; 10 bases align to TRBD2. The length of the CDR3 is 16 residues. Germline CDR1 is MDHEN and CDR2 is SYDVKM. With V trimmed by 5 bases and J by 1 base, 8 bases remained unmatched. CDR3 nucleotide sequence: TGTGCCAGCAGTCCCATAGCGGGAGGCCGGTCCTACGAGCAGTACTTC. Translated, it gives CASSPIAGGRSYEQYF. Variable domain in full (rest from reference TRBV28 and TRBJ2-7): DVKVTQSSRYLVKRTGEKVFLECVQDMDHENMFWYRQDPGLGLRLIYFSYDVKMKEKGDIPEGYSVSREKKERFSLILESASTNQTSMYLCASSPIAGGRSYEQYFGPGTRLTVT.

The J gene is TRBJ1-1, the V gene TRBV7-8; D is unresolved. The germline V gene has CDR1 SGHVS and CDR2 FQNEAQ. Trimming shortened V by 1 base and J by 1 base, and 7 bases separated the two germline ends. CDR3 length equals 14 residues. CDR3 sequence (DNA): TGTGCCAGCAGCTTAGTGTACGGGAACACTGAAGCTTTCTTT. Translated: CASSLVYGNTEAFF.

The CDR3 coding sequence is TGTGCCAGCAGCTTAGGGTATGGCTACACCTTC. Encoded protein: CASSLGYGYTF. The chain has TRBV5-4 and TRBJ1-2; D is ambiguous. V was trimmed by 2 bases and J by 5 bases, leaving 4 bases between them. The CDR3 is made up of 11 amino acids. Germline-derived CDR1 and CDR2 are SGHNT and YYREEE (reference sequence). Full variable domain (outside the CDR3, taken from reference TRBV5-4 and TRBJ1-2): ETGVTQSPTHLIKTRGQQVTLRCSSQSGHNTVSWYQQALGQGPQFIFQYYREEENGRGNFPPRFSGLQFPNYSSELNVNALELDDSALYLCASSLGYGYTFGSGTRLTVV.

This chain joins TRBV5-1 and TRBJ2-1, with 12 bases aligning to TRBD2. CDR1 SGHRS and CDR2 YFSETQ come from the germline V gene. CDR3 length: 17 residues. The V gene end was trimmed by 0 bases and the J gene end by 6 bases; junction bases not matched to a gene: 7. In DNA, the CDR3 is TGCGCCAGCAGCTTGGGGGCCCTAGCGGGAGGGCGCAATGAGCAGTTCTTC. This gives the protein CASSLGALAGGRNEQFF.

The V call is TRBV20-1, the J call TRBJ2-3; D not resolved. V was shortened by 3 bases and J by 6 bases, with 7 bases between the two germline ends. CDR3 length equals 11 residues. CDR1 is DFQATT and CDR2 is SNEGSKA in the germline V gene (reference sequence). The CDR3 here is CSASPPDTQYF. The DNA for the CDR3 is TGCAGTGCTAGTCCCCCGGATACGCAGTATTTT.

The V gene is TRBV7-2, the J gene TRBJ2-5, with TRBD2 matching 11 bases. The CDR3 loop spans 17 amino acids. Germline V gene data show CDR1 as SGHTA and CDR2 as FQGNSA. Trimming removed 5 bases from V and 5 bases from J; junction bases left unmatched: 13. CDR3 region: CASSRLVLAGVGETQYF. As DNA, the CDR3 is TGTGCCAGCAGCCGACTAGTACTAGCGGGAGTGGGGGAGACCCAGTACTTC. Variable domain in full (rest from reference TRBV7-2 and TRBJ2-5): GAGVSQSPSNKVTEKGKDVELRCDPISGHTALYWYRQSLGQGLEFLIYFQGNSAPDKSGLPSDRFSAERTGGSVSTLTIQRTQQEDSAVYLCASSRLVLAGVGETQYFGPGTRLLVL.

A single count supports this clone. V and J are TRBV7-8 and TRBJ1-2; TRBD1 is a possible D gene (6 bases). The CDR3 runs to 13 residues. V lost 5 bases and J 8 bases, leaving 15 bases between the germline ends. Germline V gene sequence: CDR1 SGHVS, CDR2 FQNEAQ. Written as DNA, the CDR3 is TGTGCCAGCAGCCCGAGGGGGTTTCGGGGCTACACCTTC. This codes for CASSPRGFRGYTF.

The chain employs TRBV6-5 and TRBJ1-2; 10 nucleotides align to TRBD1. The V gene's germline CDR1 is MNHEY and CDR2 SVGAGI. CDR3 length: 14 residues. V shed 5 bases and J 4 bases; nucleotides not matched to a gene: 4. The CDR3 DNA reads TGTGCCAGCAGTGTGACAGGGGGCTCCTATGGCTACACCTTC. Translating gives CASSVTGGSYGYTF.

This chain uses TRBV6-6 with TRBJ1-2; D remains unclear. Trimming took 7 bases from V and 6 from J, leaving 15 bases between them. Germline V gives CDR1 MNHNY, CDR2 SVGAGI (reference sequence). The CDR3 sequence is 13 residues long. DNA of the CDR3: TGTGCCAGCACCCCAGATGCCCGGGATGGCTACACCTTC. Translation: CASTPDARDGYTF.

The chain uses TRBV7-6 and TRBJ2-5, with 12 bases identical to TRBD2. Germline lookup yields CDR1 SGHVS and CDR2 FNYEAQ. The CDR3 covers 16 residues. V gave up 2 bases and J gave up 5 bases; unmatched junction bases: 6. The CDR3 loop reads CASSLRLAGVGETQYF. CDR3 DNA: TGTGCCAGCAGCTTACGACTAGCGGGAGTCGGGGAGACCCAGTACTTC.

The gene calls are TRBV2 and TRBJ2-5, with D unclear. The germline V gene has CDR1 SNHLY and CDR2 FYNNEI. Trimming removed 6 bases at V and 2 bases at J, with 19 bases between. This CDR3 contains 16 residues. In DNA, the CDR3 is TGTGCCAGCAGCCCCCGGAGCGCAAGGTTACAAGAGACCCAGTACTTC. Encoded protein: CASSPRSARLQETQYF.

The V call is TRBV27, the J call TRBJ1-5; D is undetermined. V lost 3 bases to trimming and J lost 7 bases, with 7 bases between them. The CDR3 loop spans 12 amino acids. CDR1 and CDR2 (germline): MNHEY, SMNVEV (reference sequence). CDR3: CASSFGGQPQHF. As DNA, the CDR3 is TGTGCCAGCAGTTTCGGTGGGCAGCCCCAGCATTTT.

The V and J genes are TRBV10-1 and TRBJ1-5; 7 nucleotides line up with TRBD1. V trimming: 2 bases; J trimming: 1 base; junction bases outside the gene matches: 2. The CDR3 extends over 15 amino acids. Per germline, CDR1 WNHNN and CDR2 SYGVQD (reference sequence). This CDR3 reads CASSENRGSNQPQHF. CDR3 nucleotides: TGCGCCAGCAGTGAGAACAGGGGCAGCAATCAGCCCCAGCATTTT.

V usage is TRBV29-1 and J usage is TRBJ1-1; D gene ambiguous. The CDR3 sequence is 12 residues long. CDR1 SQVTM and CDR2 ANQGSEA come from the germline V gene. The V end lost 5 bases, the J end lost 2 bases, and 9 bases lay between the germline ends. The CDR3, as DNA: TGCAGCGTTTCTCAGAAAAACACTGAAGCTTTCTTT. This encodes CSVSQKNTEAFF.

The chain links TRBV25-1 to TRBJ2-7, with a tentative D call TRBD1 (6 bases). CDR1 MGHDK and CDR2 SYGVNS come from the germline V gene. This CDR3 region has 15 residues. Trimming pared 2 bases from V and 4 bases from J, leaving 15 bases between. The CDR3 protein is CASSETLGGEYEQYF. CDR3 nucleotide sequence: TGTGCCAGCAGTGAAACCCTAGGGGGAGAGTACGAGCAGTACTTC.

This chain links TRBV11-3 with TRBJ1-2, with 10 nucleotides matching TRBD1. The CDR3 is 16 residues long. After removal of 6 bases from V and 0 bases from J, the junction contained 7 bases not matched to a gene. Germline assignment: CDR1 SGHNT and CDR2 YENEEA. CDR3 amino acids: CASSRVDRGPNYGYTF. Here the CDR3 DNA reads TGTGCCAGCAGTCGAGTCGACAGGGGGCCTAACTATGGCTACACCTTC.